These T cell receptor beta chains were read from a single sample in a study of blood T cell repertoires in COVID-19. Measured with immunoSEQ multiplex PCR; TCRdb has only the in-frame clones, and not every one. The sample has more than 85,000 clones; 65% to 90% are singletons. The sequenced sample consisted of PBMCs or T cells enriched from blood (not recorded which). Source of these receptors: a woman between 50 and 59 years old who had recovered from COVID-19. Both conserved end residues are part of each CDR3. Each record gives: J gene, clone size, V gene, D gene, CDR3 DNA, CDR3 protein. A D gene is named only where the DNA matches it firmly. Some rows have no size entry. The others give once, few or many, or a class for an expanded clone.

TRBJ1-6	.	TRBV2	.	TGTGCCAGCAGTGACGACAGTCGGAATTCACCCCTCCACTTT	CASSDDSRNSPLHF
TRBJ2-3	once	TRBV19	TRBD2	TGTGCCAGTAGTATGACTAGCGGGAGTGGGCCAGATACGCAGTATTTT	CASSMTSGSGPDTQYF
TRBJ1-2	.	TRBV5-1	TRBD1	TGCGCCAGCAGCAATACAGGGGAGAACTATGGCTACACCTTC	CASSNTGENYGYTF
TRBJ1-1	.	TRBV6-5	.	TGTGCCAGCAGTTCGCCTCTCCGAACGACACCTGAAGCTTTCTTT	CASSSPLRTTPEAFF
TRBJ1-6	.	TRBV14	.	TGTGCCAGCAGCCAATACCGCGTAAATTCACCCCTCCACTTT	CASSQYRVNSPLHF
TRBJ1-1	.	TRBV4-1	.	TGCGCCAGCAGCCTTAGAAGTGACCCGGGGAACACTGAAGCTTTCTTT	CASSLRSDPGNTEAFF
TRBJ2-2	once	TRBV6-5	.	TGTGCCAGCAGTTTACGCGGAGGCTCCACCGGGGAGCTGTTTTTT	CASSLRGGSTGELFF
TRBJ2-7	.	TRBV28	.	TGTGCCAGCAGTTTAACAGGGTTAAGCGAGCAGTACTTC	CASSLTGLSEQYF
TRBJ1-1	.	TRBV19	TRBD1	TGTGCCAGTAGGTCGACAGGGGTGAACACTGAAGCTTTCTTT	CASRSTGVNTEAFF
TRBJ1-5	.	TRBV18	TRBD1	TGTGCCAGCTCACCACAGGACAGGGGGGCCAATCAGCCCCAGCATTTT	CASSPQDRGANQPQHF
TRBJ2-3	.	TRBV27	.	TGTGCCAGCAGGAGCGGGAGCACAGATACGCAGTATTTT	CASRSGSTDTQYF
TRBJ1-5	few	TRBV4-2	.	TGTGCCAGCAGCCAAGGCCCGGGACTGATTAATCAGCCCCAGCATTTT	CASSQGPGLINQPQHF
TRBJ1-1	.	TRBV14	.	TGTGCCAGCAGCGTCGGTCCGGCGAGGGCTGAAGCTTTCTTT	CASSVGPARAEAFF
TRBJ2-5	once	TRBV19	.	TGTGCCAGTAGTATGACGGGGATCAAAGAGACCCAGTACTTC	CASSMTGIKETQYF